This paragraph reports one TCR beta chain. This sample is part of a study of blood T cell repertoires in COVID-19. Across the study: Some COVID-19 samples were acute and others convalescent; all came from the United States, Italy and Spain. T cells, B-cell-depleted T cells, or PBMCs supplied cDNA or gDNA.

The age range of participants was about 18 to 95 years, with residence in 20 to 25 US areas. Per the original methods: Estimated nucleated cell counts came from reference gene primer amplification. The repertoire was sequenced with immunoSEQ multiplex PCR; TCRdb's copy has only in-frame clones and lacks some. That table is the source of V, J and clone size, and D and trimming were worked out from the DNA. The sample lists 250,000 to 300,000 clones; about 80% were seen once. CDR3 length equals 14 residues. V lost 4 bases, J lost 7 bases, and 6 bases stayed unmatched. The germline gives CDR1 SGHVS, CDR2 FQNEAQ.

This sequence was found in a man aged 25 to 45 with acute COVID-19. The sequenced sample was PBMCs or T cells enriched from blood (not recorded which). The chain is built from TRBV7-8 and TRBJ1-2; TRBD1 matches at 10 bases. The CDR3 DNA is TGTGCCAGCAGCTCGATCGGACAGGGGGTTGGCTACACCTTC. The encoded protein is CASSSIGQGVGYTF. The full variable domain, completed using reference TRBV7-8 and TRBJ1-2, is GAGVSQSPRYKVAKRGQDVALRCDPISGHVSLFWYQQALGQGPEFLTYFQNEAQLDKSGLPSDRFFAERPEGSVSTLKIQRTQQEDSAVYLCASSSIGQGVGYTFGSGTRLTVV.